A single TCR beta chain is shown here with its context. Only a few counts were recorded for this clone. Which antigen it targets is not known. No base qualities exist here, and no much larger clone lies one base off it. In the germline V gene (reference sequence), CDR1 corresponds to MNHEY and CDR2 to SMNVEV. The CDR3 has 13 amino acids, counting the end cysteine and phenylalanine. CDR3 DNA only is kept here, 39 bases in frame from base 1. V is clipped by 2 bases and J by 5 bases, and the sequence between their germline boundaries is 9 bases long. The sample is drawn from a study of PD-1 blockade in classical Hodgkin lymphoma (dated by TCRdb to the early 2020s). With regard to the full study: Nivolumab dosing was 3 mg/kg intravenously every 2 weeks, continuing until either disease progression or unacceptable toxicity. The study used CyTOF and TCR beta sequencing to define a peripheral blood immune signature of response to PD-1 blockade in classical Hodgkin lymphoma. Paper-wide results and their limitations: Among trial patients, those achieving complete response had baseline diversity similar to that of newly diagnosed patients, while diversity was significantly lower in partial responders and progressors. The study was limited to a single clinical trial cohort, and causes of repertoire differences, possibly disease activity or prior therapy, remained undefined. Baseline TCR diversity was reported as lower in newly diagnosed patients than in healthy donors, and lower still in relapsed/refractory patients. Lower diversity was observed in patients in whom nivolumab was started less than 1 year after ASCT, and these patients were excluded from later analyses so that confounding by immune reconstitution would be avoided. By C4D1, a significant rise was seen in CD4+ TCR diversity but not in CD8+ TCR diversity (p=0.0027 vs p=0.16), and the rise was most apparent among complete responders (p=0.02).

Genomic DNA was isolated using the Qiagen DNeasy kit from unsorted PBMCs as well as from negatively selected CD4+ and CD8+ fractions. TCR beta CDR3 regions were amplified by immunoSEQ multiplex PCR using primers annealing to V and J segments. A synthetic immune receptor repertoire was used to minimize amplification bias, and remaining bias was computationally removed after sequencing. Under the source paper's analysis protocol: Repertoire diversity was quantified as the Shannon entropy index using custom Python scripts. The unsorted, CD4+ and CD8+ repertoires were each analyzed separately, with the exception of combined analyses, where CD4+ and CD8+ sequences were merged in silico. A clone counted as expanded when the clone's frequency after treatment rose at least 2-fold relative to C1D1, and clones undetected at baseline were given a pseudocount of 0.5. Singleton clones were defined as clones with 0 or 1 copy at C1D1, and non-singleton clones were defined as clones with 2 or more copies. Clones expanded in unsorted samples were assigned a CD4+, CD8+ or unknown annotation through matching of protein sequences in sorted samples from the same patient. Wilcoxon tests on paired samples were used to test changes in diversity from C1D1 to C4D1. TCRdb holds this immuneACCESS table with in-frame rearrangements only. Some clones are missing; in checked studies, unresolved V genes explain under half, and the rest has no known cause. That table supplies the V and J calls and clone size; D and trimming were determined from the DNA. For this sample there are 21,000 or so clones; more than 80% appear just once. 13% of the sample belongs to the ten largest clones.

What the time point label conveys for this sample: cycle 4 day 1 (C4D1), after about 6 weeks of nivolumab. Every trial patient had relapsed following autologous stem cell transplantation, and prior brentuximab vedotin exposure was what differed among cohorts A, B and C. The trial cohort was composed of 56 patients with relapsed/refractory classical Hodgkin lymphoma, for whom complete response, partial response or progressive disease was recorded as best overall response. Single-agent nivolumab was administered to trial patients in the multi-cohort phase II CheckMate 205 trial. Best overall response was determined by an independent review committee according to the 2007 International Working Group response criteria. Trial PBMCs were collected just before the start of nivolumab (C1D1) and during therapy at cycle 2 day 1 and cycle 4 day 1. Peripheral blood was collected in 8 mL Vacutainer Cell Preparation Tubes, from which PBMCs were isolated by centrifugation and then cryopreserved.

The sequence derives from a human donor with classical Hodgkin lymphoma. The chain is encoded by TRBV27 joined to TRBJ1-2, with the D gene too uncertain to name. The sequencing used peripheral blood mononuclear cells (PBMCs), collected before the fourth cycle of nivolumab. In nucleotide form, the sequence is TGTGCCAGCAGTTTAGGGCTCCTGTATGGCTACACCTTC. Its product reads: CASSLGLLYGYTF.